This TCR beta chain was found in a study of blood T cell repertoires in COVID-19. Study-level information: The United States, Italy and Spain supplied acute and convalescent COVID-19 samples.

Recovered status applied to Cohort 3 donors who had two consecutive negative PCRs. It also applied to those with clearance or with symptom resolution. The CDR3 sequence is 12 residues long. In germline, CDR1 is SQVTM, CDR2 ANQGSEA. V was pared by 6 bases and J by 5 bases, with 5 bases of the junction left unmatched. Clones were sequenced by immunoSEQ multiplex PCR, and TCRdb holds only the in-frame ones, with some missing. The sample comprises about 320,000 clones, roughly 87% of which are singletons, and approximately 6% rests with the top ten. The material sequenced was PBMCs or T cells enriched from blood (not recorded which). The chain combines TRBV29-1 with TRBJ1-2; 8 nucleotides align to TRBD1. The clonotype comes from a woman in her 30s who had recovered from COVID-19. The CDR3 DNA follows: TGCAGCGTGAGGACAGGGAGGTATGGCTACACCTTC. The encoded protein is CSVRTGRYGYTF.